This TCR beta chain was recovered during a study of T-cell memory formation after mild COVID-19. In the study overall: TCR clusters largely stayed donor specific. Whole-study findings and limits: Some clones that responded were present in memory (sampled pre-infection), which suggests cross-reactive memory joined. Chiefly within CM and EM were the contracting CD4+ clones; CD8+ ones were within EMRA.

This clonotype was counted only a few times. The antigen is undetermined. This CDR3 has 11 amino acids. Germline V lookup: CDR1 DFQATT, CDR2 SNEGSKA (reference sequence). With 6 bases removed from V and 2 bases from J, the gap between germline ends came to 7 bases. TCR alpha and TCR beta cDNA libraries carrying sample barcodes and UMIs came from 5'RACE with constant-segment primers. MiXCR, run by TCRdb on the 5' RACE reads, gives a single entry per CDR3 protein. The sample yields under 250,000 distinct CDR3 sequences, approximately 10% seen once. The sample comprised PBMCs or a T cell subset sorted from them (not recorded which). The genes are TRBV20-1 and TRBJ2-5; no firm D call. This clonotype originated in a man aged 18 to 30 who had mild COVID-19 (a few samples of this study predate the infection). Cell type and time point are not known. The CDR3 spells CSAERQETQYF. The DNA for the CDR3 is TGCAGTGCGGAGAGGCAAGAGACCCAGTACTTC.